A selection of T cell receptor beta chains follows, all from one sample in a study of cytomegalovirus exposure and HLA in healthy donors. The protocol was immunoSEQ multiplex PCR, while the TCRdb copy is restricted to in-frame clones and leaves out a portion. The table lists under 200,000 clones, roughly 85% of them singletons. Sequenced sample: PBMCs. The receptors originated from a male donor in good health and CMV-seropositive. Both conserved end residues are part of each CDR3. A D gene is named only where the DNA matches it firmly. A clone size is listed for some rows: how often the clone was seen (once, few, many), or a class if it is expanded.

CDR3 DNA: TGTGCCAGCAGCGTGGAGGGACTAGCGTCTAACTACGAGCAGTACTTC; CDR3 protein: CASSVEGLASNYEQYF; V gene: TRBV5-4; D gene: TRBD2; clone size: -; J gene: TRBJ2-7
CDR3 DNA: TGTGCCAGCAGCGCCCTTGGACCGGGACTAGCCTCCAATGAGCAGTTCTTC; CDR3 protein: CASSALGPGLASNEQFF; V gene: TRBV28; D gene: TRBD2; clone size: once; J gene: TRBJ2-1
CDR3 DNA: TGTGCCAGCAGCTTAAGAAGGAAGGACCGGGGAGACTATGGCTACACCTTC; CDR3 protein: CASSLRRKDRGDYGYTF; V gene: TRBV7-2; D gene: -; clone size: -; J gene: TRBJ1-2
CDR3 DNA: TGTGCCAGCAGCCCACGACAGAGCTATGGCTACACCTTC; CDR3 protein: CASSPRQSYGYTF; V gene: TRBV7-2; D gene: -; clone size: -; J gene: TRBJ1-2
CDR3 DNA: TGTGCCAGCAGCGTAAAAGGGACAGGGGATTCACCCCTCCACTTT; CDR3 protein: CASSVKGTGDSPLHF; V gene: TRBV9; D gene: TRBD1; clone size: few; J gene: TRBJ1-6
CDR3 DNA: TGCGCCAGCAGCATCCGGGACAGGGGAACCGGGGAGCTGTTTTTT; CDR3 protein: CASSIRDRGTGELFF; V gene: TRBV5-1; D gene: TRBD1; clone size: -; J gene: TRBJ2-2
CDR3 DNA: TGCAGCGTTGAGGGACCGCGAGCGGGTGGCTACACCTTC; CDR3 protein: CSVEGPRAGGYTF; V gene: TRBV29-1; D gene: -; clone size: -; J gene: TRBJ1-2
CDR3 DNA: TGTGCCTGGAGTAGGGACAGTTCCTACGAGCAGTACTTC; CDR3 protein: CAWSRDSSYEQYF; V gene: TRBV30; D gene: TRBD1; clone size: -; J gene: TRBJ2-7
CDR3 DNA: TGTGCCAGCAGTTACCTGGGAGGGGCCAAAAACATTCAGTACTTC; CDR3 protein: CASSYLGGAKNIQYF; V gene: TRBV6-5; D gene: TRBD2; clone size: -; J gene: TRBJ2-4
CDR3 DNA: TGTGCCAGCAGCTCTACGCCCGGGGAAAAACTGTTTTTT; CDR3 protein: CASSSTPGEKLFF; V gene: TRBV7-7; D gene: -; clone size: -; J gene: TRBJ1-4
CDR3 DNA: TGCGCCAGCAGCCGAATAGGACAGGGGGTCGGAACTGAAGCTTTCTTT; CDR3 protein: CASSRIGQGVGTEAFF; V gene: TRBV4-1; D gene: TRBD1; clone size: -; J gene: TRBJ1-1
CDR3 DNA: TGTGCCATCAGTGGGGGGCGGGGCTACACCTTC; CDR3 protein: CAISGGRGYTF; V gene: TRBV10-3; D gene: -; clone size: -; J gene: TRBJ1-2
CDR3 DNA: TGTGCCAGCAGCTCACAGGGAACCGATACGCAGTATTTT; CDR3 protein: CASSSQGTDTQYF; V gene: TRBV7-2; D gene: -; clone size: -; J gene: TRBJ2-3
CDR3 DNA: TGCGCCAGCAGCCAAGAAAGGGACATGGTTTATGGCTACACCTTC; CDR3 protein: CASSQERDMVYGYTF; V gene: TRBV4-3; D gene: -; clone size: -; J gene: TRBJ1-2
CDR3 DNA: TGTGCCAGCAGACCCACTAGCGGGAGGTGGGGTGAGCAGTTCTTC; CDR3 protein: CASRPTSGRWGEQFF; V gene: TRBV28; D gene: TRBD2; clone size: once; J gene: TRBJ2-1
CDR3 DNA: TGTGCCAGCAGTAATAGGGGGAGTGGAAATACGCAGTATTTT; CDR3 protein: CASSNRGSGNTQYF; V gene: TRBV28; D gene: -; clone size: -; J gene: TRBJ2-3
CDR3 DNA: TGCGCCAGCAGCCACCTCGGTCAGGGGATGGGCAATCAGCCCCAGCATTTT; CDR3 protein: CASSHLGQGMGNQPQHF; V gene: TRBV4-1; D gene: -; clone size: -; J gene: TRBJ1-5
CDR3 DNA: TGTGCCAGCACCAAAGGCCTAGAAACCGGGGAGCTGTTTTTT; CDR3 protein: CASTKGLETGELFF; V gene: TRBV6-6; D gene: -; clone size: -; J gene: TRBJ2-2
CDR3 DNA: TGTGCCAGCAGCCCCCGGACAGGGGGTGCCGGGGAGCTGTTTTTT; CDR3 protein: CASSPRTGGAGELFF; V gene: TRBV11-2; D gene: TRBD1; clone size: -; J gene: TRBJ2-2
CDR3 DNA: TGCGCCAGCAGCCTTAAACAGGGGCCCCTTTCGGCTAATGAAAAACTGTTTTTT; CDR3 protein: CASSLKQGPLSANEKLFF; V gene: TRBV5-1; D gene: TRBD1; clone size: once; J gene: TRBJ1-4
CDR3 DNA: TGTGCCAGCTCACCACTCGACAGATTTAATGAAAAACTGTTTTTT; CDR3 protein: CASSPLDRFNEKLFF; V gene: TRBV18; D gene: -; clone size: -; J gene: TRBJ1-4
CDR3 DNA: TGTGCCAGCAGCTTAGGAGTTAGCGGCTTCGGCGAGCAGTACTTC; CDR3 protein: CASSLGVSGFGEQYF; V gene: TRBV7-2; D gene: -; clone size: -; J gene: TRBJ2-7
CDR3 DNA: TGTGCCAGCAGCCCACAGGGTGGCTCAAGCAATCAGCCCCAGCATTTT; CDR3 protein: CASSPQGGSSNQPQHF; V gene: TRBV7-8; D gene: -; clone size: few; J gene: TRBJ1-5
CDR3 DNA: TGTGCCAGCAGCCCTAGGGACTCCCCGGGGGGTGAAGCTTTCTTT; CDR3 protein: CASSPRDSPGGEAFF; V gene: TRBV9; D gene: -; clone size: -; J gene: TRBJ1-1
CDR3 DNA: TGTGCCAGCAGCTTAGGGGGGCAGGCCAATAATTCACCCCTCCACTTT; CDR3 protein: CASSLGGQANNSPLHF; V gene: TRBV7-2; D gene: -; clone size: once; J gene: TRBJ1-6
CDR3 DNA: TGTGCCAGTAGTAGGGCCGCGGGGGGTGAAAAACTGTTTTTT; CDR3 protein: CASSRAAGGEKLFF; V gene: TRBV19; D gene: -; clone size: -; J gene: TRBJ1-4
CDR3 DNA: TGTGCCAGCAGCTTAGTGGGAGGCTTGCGCGAGCAGTACTTC; CDR3 protein: CASSLVGGLREQYF; V gene: TRBV7-2; D gene: -; clone size: -; J gene: TRBJ2-7
CDR3 DNA: TGTGCAGCCTCTCAGGGGGGTGACGAGCAGTACTTC; CDR3 protein: CAASQGGDEQYF; V gene: TRBV6-1; D gene: -; clone size: -; J gene: TRBJ2-7
CDR3 DNA: TGTGCCAGCAGCGTAGAGGGGGACAGCTCCTATAATTCACCCCTCCACTTT; CDR3 protein: CASSVEGDSSYNSPLHF; V gene: TRBV9; D gene: TRBD1; clone size: -; J gene: TRBJ1-6
CDR3 DNA: TGTGCCAGTCTGGACAGTTACAATGAGCAGTTCTTC; CDR3 protein: CASLDSYNEQFF; V gene: TRBV19; D gene: -; clone size: -; J gene: TRBJ2-1
CDR3 DNA: TGCGCCAGCAGCCAAGTAACTAGCGGGGGCTACAATGAGCAGTTCTTC; CDR3 protein: CASSQVTSGGYNEQFF; V gene: TRBV4-3; D gene: TRBD2; clone size: -; J gene: TRBJ2-1
CDR3 DNA: TGTGCCAGCAGTTTAGGGCAGGGGGCCAGTGAGACCCAGTACTTC; CDR3 protein: CASSLGQGASETQYF; V gene: TRBV28; D gene: TRBD1; clone size: -; J gene: TRBJ2-5